This TCR beta chain was captured by sequencing in a study of blood T cell repertoires in COVID-19. The repertoire was sequenced with immunoSEQ multiplex PCR; TCRdb's copy has only in-frame clones and lacks some. Of nearly 300,000 clones in the sample, around 92% were seen once. Germline values: CDR1 SGHRS, CDR2 YFSETQ. The ends were cut back, 0 bases at V and 1 base at J, with 13 bases in the middle. The CDR3 is 17 residues long. The V gene is TRBV5-1, the J gene TRBJ2-2, with a tentative D call TRBD1 (6 bases). The sequencing sample was made of PBMCs or T cells enriched from blood (not recorded which). This receptor was obtained from a woman aged 45-65 years who had been exposed to COVID-19. CDR3 protein: CASSLEGGHKNTGELFF. CDR3 DNA: TGCGCCAGCAGCTTGGAAGGGGGACATAAGAACACCGGGGAGCTGTTTTTT.